Listed below are T cell receptor beta chains from one sample, sequenced in a study of blood T cell repertoires in COVID-19. Measured with immunoSEQ multiplex PCR; TCRdb has only the in-frame clones, and not every one. The sample comprises 40,000 to 50,000 clones, about 80% of which are singletons, and approximately 40% rests with the top ten. The sequencing input was peripheral blood. All receptors derive from a woman aged 80 or over with acute or convalescent COVID-19. Each CDR3 is given with its conserved first and last residue. The D gene is left open where the match is weak. Part of the rows lack a size; the others show once, few, many or a class for expanded clones.

d_call: TRBD1; clone_size: -; j_call: TRBJ1-2; v_call: TRBV9; cdr3_aa: CASSTGTGGYGYTF; cdr3_nt: TGTGCCAGCAGCACCGGGACAGGAGGCTATGGCTACACCTTC
d_call: -; clone_size: once; j_call: TRBJ2-5; v_call: TRBV7-2; cdr3_aa: CASSTTSLETQYF; cdr3_nt: TGTGCCAGCAGCACAACTAGCCTTGAGACCCAGTACTTC
d_call: -; clone_size: -; j_call: TRBJ2-7; v_call: TRBV12-3/TRBV12-4; cdr3_aa: CASSFKGAGEQYF; cdr3_nt: TGTGCCAGCAGTTTCAAAGGGGCAGGCGAGCAGTACTTC
d_call: TRBD2; clone_size: -; j_call: TRBJ2-1; v_call: TRBV7-9; cdr3_aa: CASSGPSGDSYNEQFF; cdr3_nt: TGTGCCAGCAGCGGACCTAGCGGGGATTCCTACAATGAGCAGTTCTTC
d_call: -; clone_size: -; j_call: TRBJ2-1; v_call: TRBV7-9; cdr3_aa: CASSSSLRGGTKTYNEQFF; cdr3_nt: TGTGCCAGCAGCTCAAGCCTAAGGGGGGGGACCAAAACCTACAATGAGCAGTTCTTC
d_call: TRBD1; clone_size: -; j_call: TRBJ1-1; v_call: TRBV5-6; cdr3_aa: CASSLGTGTGGWEAFF; cdr3_nt: TGTGCCAGCAGCTTGGGGACCGGGACAGGGGGATGGGAAGCTTTCTTT
d_call: -; clone_size: -; j_call: TRBJ2-7; v_call: TRBV15; cdr3_aa: CATSRGEGVSSYEQYF; cdr3_nt: TGTGCCACCAGCAGAGGAGAGGGGGTGAGCTCCTACGAGCAGTACTTC
d_call: -; clone_size: -; j_call: TRBJ2-7; v_call: TRBV5-8; cdr3_aa: CASSSLRGKEYF; cdr3_nt: TGTGCCAGCAGCTCCCTCCGGGGGAAGGAGTACTTC
d_call: TRBD2; clone_size: -; j_call: TRBJ2-7; v_call: TRBV6-2/TRBV6-3; cdr3_aa: CASSDSGGYYEQYF; cdr3_nt: TGTGCCAGCAGTGATAGCGGGGGCTACTACGAGCAGTACTTC
d_call: -; clone_size: -; j_call: TRBJ2-3; v_call: TRBV5-1; cdr3_aa: CASSLAGVGTDTQYF; cdr3_nt: TGCGCCAGCAGCTTGGCCGGGGTTGGGACAGATACGCAGTATTTT
d_call: -; clone_size: -; j_call: TRBJ1-5; v_call: TRBV20-1; cdr3_aa: CSTGGEPQHF; cdr3_nt: TGCAGCACGGGGGGGGAGCCCCAGCATTTT
d_call: TRBD1; clone_size: few; j_call: TRBJ1-5; v_call: TRBV19; cdr3_aa: CASSTDRGQPQHF; cdr3_nt: TGTGCCAGTAGTACCGACAGGGGACAGCCCCAGCATTTT
d_call: -; clone_size: -; j_call: TRBJ1-6; v_call: TRBV10-3; cdr3_aa: CAISEGAAHNSPLHF; cdr3_nt: TGTGCCATCAGTGAAGGGGCAGCTCATAATTCACCCCTCCACTTT
d_call: TRBD1; clone_size: -; j_call: TRBJ1-1; v_call: TRBV10-3; cdr3_aa: CAISEYGTGAVNTEAFF; cdr3_nt: TGTGCCATCAGTGAGTATGGGACAGGGGCGGTGAACACTGAAGCTTTCTTT
d_call: TRBD1; clone_size: -; j_call: TRBJ2-7; v_call: TRBV3-1/TRBV3-2; cdr3_aa: CASSQGWDRATRREQYF; cdr3_nt: TGTGCCAGCAGCCAAGGGTGGGACAGGGCTACAAGGCGCGAGCAGTACTTC
d_call: TRBD1; clone_size: -; j_call: TRBJ2-3; v_call: TRBV6-6; cdr3_aa: CASSPSLPGQASDTQYF; cdr3_nt: TGTGCCAGCAGTCCCTCCCTACCGGGACAGGCCTCAGATACGCAGTATTTT
d_call: -; clone_size: -; j_call: TRBJ2-7; v_call: TRBV5-1; cdr3_aa: CASSLNGQTSYEQYF; cdr3_nt: TGCGCCAGCAGCTTGAATGGGCAGACCTCCTACGAGCAGTACTTC
d_call: -; clone_size: few; j_call: TRBJ2-5; v_call: TRBV19; cdr3_aa: CASSQTGQETQYF; cdr3_nt: TGTGCCAGTAGTCAGACAGGCCAAGAGACCCAGTACTTC
d_call: TRBD2; clone_size: -; j_call: TRBJ2-1; v_call: TRBV15; cdr3_aa: CATSGQGSGGAHEQFF; cdr3_nt: TGTGCCACCAGCGGCCAGGGGAGCGGGGGGGCGCATGAGCAGTTCTTC
d_call: TRBD1; clone_size: -; j_call: TRBJ2-2; v_call: TRBV18; cdr3_aa: CASSPGQGATGELFF; cdr3_nt: TGTGCCAGCTCACCGGGACAGGGGGCAACCGGGGAGCTGTTTTTT
d_call: TRBD2; clone_size: few; j_call: TRBJ2-1; v_call: TRBV7-2; cdr3_aa: CASSLTGGPWNEQFF; cdr3_nt: TGTGCCAGCAGCTTAACGGGGGGGCCCTGGAATGAGCAGTTCTTC
d_call: -; clone_size: -; j_call: TRBJ1-2; v_call: TRBV19; cdr3_aa: CASSIPRVDYGYTF; cdr3_nt: TGTGCCAGTAGTATCCCCAGGGTGGACTATGGCTACACCTTC
d_call: -; clone_size: -; j_call: TRBJ1-1; v_call: TRBV6-5; cdr3_aa: CASRPTGNTEAFF; cdr3_nt: TGTGCCAGCAGACCGACAGGGAACACTGAAGCTTTCTTT